Shown below are 11 T cell receptor beta chains from a single sample sequenced in a study of regulatory T cells in long-lasting Graves disease. Time point here: newly diagnosed GD, antithyroid drugs for less than 3 months. Following extraction of RNA from PBMCs, that RNA was used to make the TCR library. Assembly of TCR beta libraries relied on iRepertoire HTBI primers together with Arm-PCR of CDR3 regions. TCRdb fed the multiplex PCR reads into MiXCR, producing one record per CDR3 protein. The sample yields about 220,000 distinct CDR3 sequences, about 19% seen once. This same sample was also part of a study on T cells in Graves' hyperthyroidism and ophthalmopathy.

The source was peripheral blood mononuclear cells (PBMCs), collected at new diagnosis, from a patient treated with antithyroid drugs. The source is a woman aged 30 to 39 with Graves disease.

Ten or more counts support this clonotype. V gene TRBV6-2 or TRBV6-3 combines with J gene TRBJ2-3; no clear D gene. The CDR3 is made up of 17 amino acids. Per the germline V gene, CDR1 is MNHEY and CDR2 is SVGEGT. Trimming removed 4 bases at V and 2 bases at J, with 19 bases between. CDR3: CASSSDHRALFTDTQYF. CDR3 bases: TGTGCCAGCAGTTCCGACCACCGGGCCCTCTTCACAGATACGCAGTATTTT.

In this sample, this clonotype turned up a few times. This sequence joins TRBV9 and TRBJ2-3, with D unresolved. This CDR3 has 15 amino acids. The V end was cut by 2 bases, the J end by 0 bases, with 10 bases between. Germline loops: CDR1 SGDLS, CDR2 YYNGEE. For the CDR3, the DNA is TGTGCCAGCAGCGTGGACGTAACTAGCACAGATACGCAGTATTTT. Translation: CASSVDVTSTDTQYF. Full variable domain (outside the CDR3, taken from reference TRBV9 and TRBJ2-3): DSGVTQTPKHLITATGQRVTLRCSPRSGDLSVYWYQQSLDQGLQFLIQYYNGEERAKGNILERFSAQQFPDLHSELNLSSLELGDSALYFCASSVDVTSTDTQYFGPGTRLTVL.

This clonotype has a count of ten or more. A read error may explain this, as a much larger clone is one base away. The chain carries TRBV5-8 and TRBJ1-1; D is possibly TRBD1 (5 bases). With 2 bases removed from V and 1 base from J, the gap between germline ends came to 9 bases. Germline V gene lookup returns CDR1 SGHTS and CDR2 YDEGEE. This CDR3 region has 14 residues. In DNA, the CDR3 is TGTGCCAGCAGCTTCCGGGGACGGAACACTGAAGCTTTCTTT. This encodes CASSFRGRNTEAFF.

This clonotype was seen repeatedly, ten times or more. V and J are TRBV20-1 and TRBJ2-4, with D perhaps matching TRBD2 (7 bases). Germline V gene sequence: CDR1 DFQATT, CDR2 SNEGSKA (reference sequence). Deletions cut 6 bases from V and 12 bases from J, with 18 bases between. The CDR3 consists of 12 residues. The chain's CDR3 is CSARGGNVDQYF. The CDR3, as DNA: TGCAGTGCGAGGGGGGGGAATGTGGATCAGTACTTC.

This clonotype was seen at least ten times. The chain employs TRBV12-3 or TRBV12-4 and TRBJ1-3; D gene uncertain. There are 15 residues in the CDR3. The V and J ends lost 3 bases and 0 bases respectively, with 9 bases between them. In nucleotides, the CDR3 is TGTGCCAGCAGTTTGACCGGAATCTCTGGAAACACCATATATTTT. Its translation is CASSLTGISGNTIYF.

This clonotype has ten or more counts. CDR3 in amino acids: CATSAQGTGELFF. The CDR3 region has the DNA TGTGCCACCAGTGCTCAGGGCACCGGGGAGCTGTTTTTT. This chain connects TRBV24-1 to TRBJ2-2; maybe TRBD1 (5 bases). CDR1 KGHDR and CDR2 SFDVKD come from the germline V gene. V was trimmed by 5 bases and J by 4 bases, leaving 7 bases between them. CDR3 length: 13 residues.

This clonotype was detected ten times or more. J is TRBJ1-1 and V is TRBV7-8; no clear D gene. This CDR3 has 14 amino acids. Germline CDR1 and CDR2: SGHVS and FQNEAQ. Trimming removed 6 bases at V and 1 base at J, with 12 bases between. CDR3 loop: CASRLGPRNTEAFF. The CDR3 region has the DNA TGTGCCAGCAGACTCGGCCCTCGGAACACTGAAGCTTTCTTT.

The sample holds many counts of this clonotype. The CDR3 sequence: CASSPQYRLGTEAFF. For the CDR3, the DNA is TGTGCCAGCAGCCCACAATACAGGTTGGGCACTGAAGCTTTCTTT. The genes are TRBV11-2 and TRBJ1-1; D may be TRBD1 (5 bases). Trimming left V 5 bases short and J 4 bases short, with 17 bases between. Germline values: CDR1 SGHAT, CDR2 FQNNGV. The CDR3 spans 15 residues.

Ten or more counts support this clonotype. This sequence joins TRBV5-1 and TRBJ1-2, with D perhaps TRBD1 (5 bases). Germline lookup yields CDR1 SGHRS and CDR2 YFSETQ. V shed 4 bases and J shed 8 bases, with 18 bases lying between them. The CDR3 sequence is 14 residues long. In DNA form, the CDR3 reads TGCGCCAGCAGCCCCCGAACTAGGGGAAAAGGCTACACCTTC. Translating gives CASSPRTRGKGYTF. The complete variable domain, with remaining parts taken from reference TRBV5-1 and TRBJ1-2, reads KAGVTQTPRYLIKTRGQQVTLSCSPISGHRSVSWYQQTPGQGLQFLFEYFSETQRNKGNFPGRFSGRQFSNSRSEMNVSTLELGDSALYLCASSPRTRGKGYTFGSGTRLTVV.

This clonotype was seen repeatedly, ten times or more. The chain couples TRBV18 to TRBJ1-5; 11 bases agree with TRBD1. CDR1 is KGHSH, CDR2 LQKENI, per germline. The CDR3 length is 17 residues. The ends lost 4 bases at V and 7 bases at J; junction bases unmatched: 12. CDR3 amino acids: CASSLRRTGGEGQPQHF. In nucleotides, the CDR3 is TGTGCCAGCTCACTCAGACGGACAGGGGGCGAGGGACAGCCCCAGCATTTT.

This clonotype occurred many times. J is TRBJ1-5 and V is TRBV6-1, with a weak D call TRBD1 (5 bases). The V gene lost 6 bases and the J gene lost 4 bases, with 22 bases spanning the gap. The germline V gene encodes CDR1 MNHNS and CDR2 SASEGT. The CDR3 is made up of 17 amino acids. This CDR3 is CASSSTLNGGLNQPQHF. CDR3 in DNA: TGTGCCAGCAGCTCGACGCTAAATGGGGGGTTGAATCAGCCCCAGCATTTT.